These T cell receptor beta chains were read from a single sample in a study of cytomegalovirus exposure and HLA in healthy donors. The method was immunoSEQ multiplex PCR; TCRdb's version includes in-frame clones alone and lacks a portion of them. The sample has around 200,000 clones, 81% seen once. Sequencing input: PBMCs. Source of these receptors: a man in his forties or fifties in good health and CMV-seronegative. Both conserved end residues are part of each CDR3. A D gene is named only where the DNA matches it firmly. Some rows mark clone size as missing; the rest say once, few, many or name a class of expanded clone.

j_gene: TRBJ2-1; d_gene: .; abundance: few; v_gene: TRBV2; CDR3aa: CASSRTESSYNEQFF; CDR3nt: TGTGCCAGCAGTCGAACAGAGAGCTCCTACAATGAGCAGTTCTTC
j_gene: TRBJ2-3; d_gene: TRBD2; abundance: .; v_gene: TRBV7-9; CDR3aa: CASSSIGRRGGPDTQYF; CDR3nt: TGTGCCAGCAGCTCCATCGGAAGGCGGGGGGGCCCAGATACGCAGTATTTT
j_gene: TRBJ2-6; d_gene: .; abundance: .; v_gene: TRBV7-2; CDR3aa: CASSRGDPGANVLTF; CDR3nt: TGTGCCAGCAGCCGGGGAGACCCTGGGGCCAACGTCCTGACTTTC
j_gene: TRBJ1-1; d_gene: .; abundance: .; v_gene: TRBV10-3; CDR3aa: CAISERSLNTEAFF; CDR3nt: TGTGCCATCAGTGAAAGGAGCTTGAACACTGAAGCTTTCTTT
j_gene: TRBJ1-1; d_gene: TRBD1; abundance: .; v_gene: TRBV7-3; CDR3aa: CASSLWDRAEAFF; CDR3nt: TGTGCCAGCAGCCTCTGGGACAGAGCTGAAGCTTTCTTT
j_gene: TRBJ2-1; d_gene: .; abundance: .; v_gene: TRBV2; CDR3aa: CASSDRGPMRNEQFF; CDR3nt: TGTGCCAGCAGTGATAGAGGGCCTATGAGGAATGAGCAGTTCTTC
j_gene: TRBJ2-1; d_gene: TRBD1; abundance: .; v_gene: TRBV6-5; CDR3aa: CASSNRGLGVNEQFF; CDR3nt: TGTGCCAGCAGTAACAGGGGATTGGGGGTGAATGAGCAGTTCTTC
j_gene: TRBJ1-2; d_gene: .; abundance: .; v_gene: TRBV9; CDR3aa: CASSDTLRDNANYGYTF; CDR3nt: TGTGCCAGCAGCGACACACTCCGGGACAACGCTAACTATGGCTACACCTTC
j_gene: TRBJ1-1; d_gene: .; abundance: .; v_gene: TRBV6-5; CDR3aa: CASSRGGTEAFF; CDR3nt: TGTGCCAGCAGCCGAGGGGGCACTGAAGCTTTCTTT
j_gene: TRBJ1-1; d_gene: TRBD1; abundance: .; v_gene: TRBV5-4; CDR3aa: CASSRGQSHIEAFF; CDR3nt: TGTGCCAGCAGCCGGGGACAGTCTCACATTGAAGCTTTCTTT
j_gene: TRBJ1-6; d_gene: .; abundance: .; v_gene: TRBV15; CDR3aa: CATSRAGLTTSPLHF; CDR3nt: TGTGCCACCAGCAGGGCAGGATTAACCACGTCACCCCTCCACTTT
j_gene: TRBJ2-7; d_gene: .; abundance: .; v_gene: TRBV6-5; CDR3aa: CASSSPGLNSYEQYF; CDR3nt: TGTGCCAGCAGTTCTCCAGGACTGAACTCCTACGAGCAGTACTTC
j_gene: TRBJ1-2; d_gene: .; abundance: .; v_gene: TRBV11-2; CDR3aa: CASSLDYRGIDGYTF; CDR3nt: TGTGCCAGCAGCTTAGATTATCGGGGTATCGATGGCTACACCTTC
j_gene: TRBJ2-5; d_gene: .; abundance: .; v_gene: TRBV29-1; CDR3aa: CSVEYTLGEETQYF; CDR3nt: TGTAGCGTTGAATACACGTTAGGGGAAGAGACCCAGTACTTC
j_gene: TRBJ2-7; d_gene: TRBD2; abundance: .; v_gene: TRBV10-3; CDR3aa: CAISYREDEQYF; CDR3nt: TGTGCCATCAGCTACCGGGAGGACGAGCAGTACTTC
j_gene: TRBJ2-1; d_gene: TRBD2; abundance: once; v_gene: TRBV6-5; CDR3aa: CASSPRPAGDNEQFF; CDR3nt: TGTGCCAGCAGTCCCCGCCCCGCGGGAGACAATGAGCAGTTCTTC
j_gene: TRBJ1-2; d_gene: .; abundance: once; v_gene: TRBV7-2; CDR3aa: CASSPDRANYGYTF; CDR3nt: TGTGCCAGCAGCCCTGACAGAGCCAACTATGGCTACACCTTC
j_gene: TRBJ1-1; d_gene: .; abundance: few; v_gene: TRBV7-2; CDR3aa: CASSLRQTYTEAFF; CDR3nt: TGTGCCAGCAGCTTAAGGCAGACTTACACTGAAGCTTTCTTT
j_gene: TRBJ2-1; d_gene: .; abundance: .; v_gene: TRBV5-4; CDR3aa: CASQPEPGSEQFF; CDR3nt: TGTGCCAGCCAGCCAGAGCCCGGGAGTGAGCAGTTCTTC
j_gene: TRBJ1-1; d_gene: TRBD1; abundance: .; v_gene: TRBV5-1; CDR3aa: CASSWTGAYTEAFF; CDR3nt: TGCGCCAGCAGCTGGACAGGGGCGTACACTGAAGCTTTCTTT
j_gene: TRBJ2-5; d_gene: TRBD1; abundance: .; v_gene: TRBV7-9; CDR3aa: CASSWDRGLQETQYF; CDR3nt: TGTGCCAGCAGTTGGGACAGGGGGCTCCAAGAGACCCAGTACTTC
j_gene: TRBJ1-1; d_gene: .; abundance: .; v_gene: TRBV10-3; CDR3aa: CAISEVGGEGTEAFF; CDR3nt: TGTGCCATCAGTGAGGTGGGGGGGGAGGGGACTGAAGCTTTCTTT
j_gene: TRBJ2-2; d_gene: .; abundance: .; v_gene: TRBV13; CDR3aa: CASSSGLGGGELFF; CDR3nt: TGTGCCAGCAGCTCGGGACTCGGTGGCGGGGAGCTGTTTTTT
j_gene: TRBJ1-6; d_gene: .; abundance: .; v_gene: TRBV5-1; CDR3aa: CASSRGTQDNSPLHF; CDR3nt: TGCGCCAGCAGCCGGGGGACCCAGGATAATTCACCCCTCCACTTT
j_gene: TRBJ1-2; d_gene: .; abundance: .; v_gene: TRBV11-2; CDR3aa: CASSLERGYTF; CDR3nt: TGTGCCAGCAGCTTAGAGCGGGGCTACACCTTC
j_gene: TRBJ1-6; d_gene: .; abundance: .; v_gene: TRBV7-9; CDR3aa: CASTDSGVSPLHF; CDR3nt: TGTGCCAGCACCGATTCGGGGGTGTCACCCCTCCACTTT
j_gene: TRBJ2-3; d_gene: TRBD1; abundance: .; v_gene: TRBV9; CDR3aa: CASSFRDRNTDTQYF; CDR3nt: TGTGCCAGCAGCTTCCGGGACAGGAACACAGATACGCAGTATTTT
j_gene: TRBJ1-4; d_gene: .; abundance: .; v_gene: TRBV5-1; CDR3aa: CASTRDTHNEKLFF; CDR3nt: TGCGCCAGCACCCGGGACACCCATAATGAAAAACTGTTTTTT
j_gene: TRBJ1-5; d_gene: .; abundance: .; v_gene: TRBV27; CDR3aa: CASSLGVNQPQHF; CDR3nt: TGTGCCAGCAGTTTGGGAGTAAATCAGCCCCAGCATTTT
j_gene: TRBJ1-3; d_gene: .; abundance: .; v_gene: TRBV7-4; CDR3aa: CASSFGAALRRVENTIYF; CDR3nt: TGTGCCAGCAGCTTCGGAGCAGCGTTAAGGAGGGTAGAAAACACCATATATTTT
j_gene: TRBJ2-1; d_gene: TRBD1; abundance: .; v_gene: TRBV2; CDR3aa: CASKIPGQGLLNEQFF; CDR3nt: TGTGCCAGCAAAATTCCGGGACAGGGACTCCTCAATGAGCAGTTCTTC
j_gene: TRBJ2-1; d_gene: TRBD2; abundance: .; v_gene: TRBV6-5; CDR3aa: CASRQTSGGAPEQFF; CDR3nt: TGTGCCAGCAGACAGACTAGCGGGGGGGCCCCGGAGCAGTTCTTC
j_gene: TRBJ2-3; d_gene: TRBD2; abundance: .; v_gene: TRBV11-3; CDR3aa: CASSLGAGGGTDTQYF; CDR3nt: TGTGCCAGCAGCTTAGGAGCGGGGGGCGGCACAGATACGCAGTATTTT
j_gene: TRBJ2-1; d_gene: TRBD1; abundance: .; v_gene: TRBV13; CDR3aa: CASSSAGTGYNEQFF; CDR3nt: TGTGCCAGCAGCTCTGCAGGGACAGGCTACAATGAGCAGTTCTTC
j_gene: TRBJ2-7; d_gene: TRBD1; abundance: once; v_gene: TRBV5-1; CDR3aa: CASSFLPGQGYEQYF; CDR3nt: TGCGCCAGCAGCTTTTTACCGGGACAGGGGTACGAGCAGTACTTC
j_gene: TRBJ1-2; d_gene: .; abundance: .; v_gene: TRBV19; CDR3aa: CASSIGGNGYTF; CDR3nt: TGTGCCAGTAGTATAGGAGGGAACGGCTACACCTTC
j_gene: TRBJ1-1; d_gene: TRBD1; abundance: .; v_gene: TRBV7-9; CDR3aa: CASRVQGLGNTEAFF; CDR3nt: TGTGCCAGCAGGGTACAGGGGCTGGGGAACACTGAAGCTTTCTTT
j_gene: TRBJ1-1; d_gene: .; abundance: few; v_gene: TRBV30; CDR3aa: CAWSVQGNTEAFF; CDR3nt: TGTGCCTGGAGTGTACAGGGGAACACTGAAGCTTTCTTT
j_gene: TRBJ2-1; d_gene: TRBD2; abundance: .; v_gene: TRBV4-3; CDR3aa: CASSQDSERGAVGNNEQFF; CDR3nt: TGCGCCAGCAGCCAAGACAGTGAGCGGGGGGCGGTCGGAAACAATGAGCAGTTCTTC
j_gene: TRBJ1-2; d_gene: TRBD1; abundance: .; v_gene: TRBV9; CDR3aa: CASTQGDTYPHPYGYTF; CDR3nt: TGTGCCAGCACCCAGGGGGACACCTATCCACACCCCTATGGCTACACCTTC
j_gene: TRBJ2-3; d_gene: .; abundance: .; v_gene: TRBV7-9; CDR3aa: CATQGGDLTDTQYF; CDR3nt: TGTGCCACACAAGGCGGGGACCTCACAGATACGCAGTATTTT
j_gene: TRBJ2-5; d_gene: TRBD1; abundance: few; v_gene: TRBV19; CDR3aa: CASRHRGPGETQYF; CDR3nt: TGTGCCAGTAGACACAGGGGTCCCGGGGAGACCCAGTACTTC
j_gene: TRBJ2-1; d_gene: .; abundance: .; v_gene: TRBV7-9; CDR3aa: CASSLGPPFLPYNEQFF; CDR3nt: TGTGCCAGCAGCTTAGGCCCTCCCTTCCTACCCTACAATGAGCAGTTCTTC
j_gene: TRBJ1-2; d_gene: .; abundance: once; v_gene: TRBV6-1; CDR3aa: CASSEVGFAGKDGYTF; CDR3nt: TGTGCCAGCAGTGAAGTGGGGTTCGCAGGGAAGGATGGCTACACCTTC
j_gene: TRBJ1-5; d_gene: TRBD1; abundance: .; v_gene: TRBV15; CDR3aa: CATSREAGGFQPQHF; CDR3nt: TGTGCCACCAGCAGAGAGGCAGGGGGCTTTCAGCCCCAGCATTTT
j_gene: TRBJ1-5; d_gene: .; abundance: few; v_gene: TRBV6-1; CDR3aa: CASSVLGSQPQHF; CDR3nt: TGTGCCAGCAGTGTGTTAGGGAGTCAGCCCCAGCATTTT